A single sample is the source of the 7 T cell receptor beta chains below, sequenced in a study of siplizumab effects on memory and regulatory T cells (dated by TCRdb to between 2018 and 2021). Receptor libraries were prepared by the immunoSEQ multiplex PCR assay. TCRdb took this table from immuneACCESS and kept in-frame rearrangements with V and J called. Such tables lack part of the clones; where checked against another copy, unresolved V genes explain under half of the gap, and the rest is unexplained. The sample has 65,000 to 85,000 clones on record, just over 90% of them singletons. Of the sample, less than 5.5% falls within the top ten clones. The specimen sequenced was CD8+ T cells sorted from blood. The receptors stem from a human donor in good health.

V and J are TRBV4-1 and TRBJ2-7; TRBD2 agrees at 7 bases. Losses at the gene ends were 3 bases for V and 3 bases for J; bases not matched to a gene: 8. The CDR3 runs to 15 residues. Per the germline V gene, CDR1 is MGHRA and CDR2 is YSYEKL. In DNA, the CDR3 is TGCGCCAGCAGCCAGGGGGAGGGACTTATCTACGAGCAGTACTTC. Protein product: CASSQGEGLIYEQYF.

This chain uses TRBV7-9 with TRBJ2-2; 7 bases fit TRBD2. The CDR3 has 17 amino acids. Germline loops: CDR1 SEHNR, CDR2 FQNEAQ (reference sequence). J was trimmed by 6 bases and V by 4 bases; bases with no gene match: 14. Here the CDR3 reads CASSSEPGLLLSGELFF. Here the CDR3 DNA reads TGTGCCAGCAGCTCAGAGCCGGGACTACTGCTTTCCGGGGAGCTGTTTTTT. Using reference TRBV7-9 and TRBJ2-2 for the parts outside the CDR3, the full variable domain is DTGVSQNPRHKITKRGQNVTFRCDPISEHNRLYWYRQTLGQGPEFLTYFQNEAQLEKSRLLSDRFSAERPKGSFSTLEIQRTEQGDSAMYLCASSSEPGLLLSGELFFGEGSRLTVL.

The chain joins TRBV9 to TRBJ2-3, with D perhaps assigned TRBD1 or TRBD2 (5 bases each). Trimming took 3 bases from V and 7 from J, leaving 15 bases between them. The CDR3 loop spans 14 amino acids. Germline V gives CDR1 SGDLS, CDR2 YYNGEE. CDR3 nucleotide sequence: TGTGCCAGCAGCGACCAGGGAGCCGGCTATACGCAGTATTTT. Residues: CASSDQGAGYTQYF. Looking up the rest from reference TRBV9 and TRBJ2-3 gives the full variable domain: DSGVTQTPKHLITATGQRVTLRCSPRSGDLSVYWYQQSLDQGLQFLIQYYNGEERAKGNILERFSAQQFPDLHSELNLSSLELGDSALYFCASSDQGAGYTQYFGPGTRLTVL.

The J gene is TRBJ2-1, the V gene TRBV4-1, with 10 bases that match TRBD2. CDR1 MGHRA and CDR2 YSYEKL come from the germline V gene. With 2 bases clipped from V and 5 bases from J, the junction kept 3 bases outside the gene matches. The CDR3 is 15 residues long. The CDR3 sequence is CASSQRAGGNNEQFF. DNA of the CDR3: TGCGCCAGCAGCCAAAGAGCGGGGGGGAACAATGAGCAGTTCTTC.

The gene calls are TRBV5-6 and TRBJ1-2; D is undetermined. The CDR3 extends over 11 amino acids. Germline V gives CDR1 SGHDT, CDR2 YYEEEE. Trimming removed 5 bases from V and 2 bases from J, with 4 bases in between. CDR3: CASSQNYGYTF. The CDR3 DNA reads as TGTGCCAGCAGTCAAAACTATGGCTACACCTTC.

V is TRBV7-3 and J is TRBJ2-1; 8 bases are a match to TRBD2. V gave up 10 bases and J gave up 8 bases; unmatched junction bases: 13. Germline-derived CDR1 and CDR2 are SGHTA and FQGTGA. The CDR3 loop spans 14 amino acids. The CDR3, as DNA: TGTGCCACTTCAGCCGCCGGGGGGGCATATGAGCAGTTCTTC. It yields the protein CATSAAGGAYEQFF.

DNA of the CDR3: TGCGCCAGCAGCCAAGAAGGGCAGAATGAAAAACTGTTTTTT. This encodes CASSQEGQNEKLFF. The rearrangement links TRBV4-3 to TRBJ1-4; D unresolved. Trimming removed 0 bases from V and 5 bases from J, with 7 bases in between. The CDR3 contains 14 residues. Looked up from germline, CDR1 is LGHNA and CDR2 is YSLEER.